Each of the 21 T cell receptor beta chains below was sequenced from the same sample in a study of blood T cell repertoires in COVID-19. The assay was immunoSEQ multiplex PCR, and TCRdb's table has in-frame clones only and misses some. The sample includes roughly 320,000 clones, 89% of them seen just once. Sequenced: peripheral blood. These receptors were collected from a woman younger than 45 with COVID-19, enrolled during active disease.

This clone was found a few times. The chain carries TRBV7-9 and TRBJ1-2, with D uncertain. This CDR3 comprises 12 residues. Trimming pared 5 bases from V and 7 bases from J, leaving 11 bases between. Germline-derived CDR1 and CDR2 are SEHNR and FQNEAQ (reference sequence). CDR3 residues: CASSARGGGYTF. Written as DNA, the CDR3 is TGTGCCAGCAGCGCCCGGGGAGGTGGCTACACCTTC.

The chain couples TRBV30 to TRBJ1-5; D gene uncertain. Germline V gene lookup returns CDR1 GTSNPN and CDR2 SVGIG (reference sequence). V gave up 4 bases and J gave up 7 bases, with 11 bases separating them. This CDR3 has 12 amino acids. The CDR3 sequence is CAWNSGAQPQHF. DNA of the CDR3: TGTGCCTGGAATTCAGGCGCACAGCCCCAGCATTTT.

The chain links TRBV19 to TRBJ1-5; D might be TRBD1 (6 bases). The CDR3 loop spans 13 amino acids. The germline gives CDR1 LNHDA, CDR2 SQIVND (reference sequence). V gave up 8 bases and J gave up 7 bases, with 15 bases separating them. The CDR3 coding sequence is TGTGCCAGTGTCCAGGGGTTAGGACAGCCCCAGCATTTT. Protein sequence: CASVQGLGQPQHF.

The rearrangement links TRBV30 to TRBJ2-7; TRBD1 aligns across 8 bases. This CDR3 has 14 residues. V dropped 0 bases and J dropped 7; count of bases not matched to a gene: 8. CDR1 and CDR2 from the germline V gene are GTSNPN and SVGIG (reference sequence). The CDR3 DNA reads TGTGCCTGGAGTGTGTGGCAGGGGGCGGGGGAGCAGTACTTC. Translated: CAWSVWQGAGEQYF.

The rearrangement links TRBV28 to TRBJ1-1; D unclear. The V end was cut by 7 bases, the J end by 5 bases, with 8 bases between. Germline loops: CDR1 MDHEN, CDR2 SYDVKM. The length of the CDR3 is 11 residues. The CDR3 DNA follows: TGTGCCAGCACCACGAGAACTGAAGCTTTCTTT. This codes for CASTTRTEAFF.

The chain carries TRBV15 and TRBJ2-2; no clear D gene. Germline V gives CDR1 LNHNV, CDR2 YYDKDF (reference sequence). The CDR3 has 15 residues. The V gene lost 6 bases and the J gene lost 2 bases, with 13 bases spanning the gap. The CDR3 DNA is TGTGCCACCAGAAATCCAGGTGGAAACACCGGGGAGCTGTTTTTT. Residues: CATRNPGGNTGELFF.

As to this clone: Other DNA sequences in the sample encode the same CDR3. V is TRBV18 and J is TRBJ1-1, with TRBD1 as a possible D gene (5 bases). The V gene lost 6 bases and the J gene lost 3 bases, with 11 bases spanning the gap. Looked up from germline, CDR1 is KGHSH and CDR2 is LQKENI. The CDR3 consists of 13 residues. CDR3 sequence: CASSPTGDTEAFF. CDR3 sequence (DNA): TGTGCCAGCTCTCCGACGGGGGACACTGAAGCTTTCTTT. Full variable domain (missing parts from reference TRBV18 and TRBJ1-1): NAGVMQNPRHLVRRRGQEARLRCSPMKGHSHVYWYRQLPEEGLKFMVYLQKENIIDESGMPKERFSAEFPKEGPSILRIQQVVRGDSAAYFCASSPTGDTEAFFGQGTRLTVV.

The CDR3 region is CASSYGPPPSYGYTF. The CDR3 DNA sequence: TGTGCCAGCAGTTACGGGCCTCCTCCCAGCTATGGCTACACCTTC. The J gene is TRBJ1-2, the V gene TRBV6-5; D is uncertain. CDR1 is MNHEY and CDR2 is SVGAGI in the germline V gene. This CDR3 is 15 amino acids long. V was pared by 2 bases and J by 4 bases, with 14 bases between.

The rearrangement links TRBV3-1 (or the pseudogene TRBV3-2) to TRBJ2-2, with TRBD1 identical over 9 bases. In germline, CDR1 is LGHDT, CDR2 YNNKEL (reference sequence). The CDR3 has 15 amino acids. V was pared by 2 bases and J by 6 bases, with 4 bases of the junction left unmatched. The CDR3 here is CASSQWGQGSGELFF. CDR3 nucleotide sequence: TGTGCCAGCAGCCAATGGGGACAGGGATCCGGGGAGCTGTTTTTT.

This chain connects TRBV28 to TRBJ1-1; weak D call: TRBD1 (5 bases). The V end was cut by 2 bases, the J end by 3 bases, with 7 bases between. This CDR3 spans 13 amino acids. Germline V lookup: CDR1 MDHEN, CDR2 SYDVKM. The CDR3 nucleotides read TGTGCCAGCAGTTTAAAGACAGACACTGAAGCTTTCTTT. This codes for CASSLKTDTEAFF.

CDR3 nucleotides: TGTGCCAGCAGCCGCGAGGGGGTTTCTGAAAAACTGTTTTTT. It encodes CASSREGVSEKLFF. This chain uses TRBV7-9 with TRBJ1-4; perhaps TRBD1 as D (6 bases). Germline CDR1 SEHNR, CDR2 FQNEAQ (reference sequence). The CDR3 is made up of 14 amino acids. V was cut by 5 bases and J by 7 bases, with 14 bases left in between.

The CDR3 here is CASSHLRGGQSGYTF. DNA of the CDR3: TGTGCCAGCAGCCATCTCCGCGGGGGGCAAAGTGGCTACACCTTC. V usage is TRBV3-1 (or the pseudogene TRBV3-2) and J usage is TRBJ1-2; TRBD1 is a possible D gene (6 bases). CDR3 length equals 15 residues. Between the trimmed V and J ends, which lost 3 bases and 7 bases, there was a span of 18 bases. Germline CDR1 is LGHDT and CDR2 is YNNKEL (reference sequence).

The J gene is TRBJ1-1, the V gene TRBV10-2; 8 nucleotides agree with TRBD1. Germline loops: CDR1 WSHSY, CDR2 SAAADI. The CDR3 has 15 amino acids. J was trimmed by 5 bases and V by 6 bases; bases with no gene match: 11. The CDR3 coding sequence is TGCGCCAGCAGACAGGGGGTGGGCAGGGCAACTGAAGCTTTCTTT. Translation gives CASRQGVGRATEAFF.

This sequence joins TRBV5-1 and TRBJ1-2; 8 nucleotides align to TRBD1. The V gene's germline CDR1 is SGHRS and CDR2 YFSETQ. J gave up 7 bases and V 2 bases, and 4 bases lay outside the gene matches. The CDR3 is 13 residues long. CDR3 DNA sequence: TGCGCCAGCAGCTTACAGGGGGTGGGTGGCTACACCTTC. Its protein is CASSLQGVGGYTF.

The table lists this clone with a count of one. The chain links TRBV3-1 (or the pseudogene TRBV3-2) to TRBJ1-1, with 8 bases aligning to TRBD1. The germline CDR1 and CDR2 sequences are LGHDT and YNNKEL (reference sequence). J lost 7 bases, V lost 6 bases, and 19 bases had no gene match. This CDR3 comprises 17 residues. The CDR3 sequence: CASSRRTQGVKTIEAFF. The CDR3 bases are TGTGCCAGCAGTCGACGAACACAGGGGGTGAAAACAATTGAAGCTTTCTTT.

The chain combines TRBV11-3 with TRBJ2-2, with 9 bases identical to TRBD2. Germline loops: CDR1 SGHNT, CDR2 YENEEA. This CDR3 has 16 residues. V lost 4 bases and J lost 4; bases outside the gene matches: 7. The CDR3 DNA is TGTGCCAGCAGCTCGCGGGGGGGCCCGGGCACCGGGGAGCTGTTTTTT. Translation gives CASSSRGGPGTGELFF.

The chain carries TRBV6-6 and TRBJ2-7; D not resolved. Germline values: CDR1 MNHNY, CDR2 SVGAGI (reference sequence). The CDR3 is 16 residues long. The ends were cut back, 2 bases at V and 7 bases at J, with 21 bases in the middle. DNA of the CDR3: TGTGCCAGCAGTTACCACAAGGAGTCCCCTACTACGGAGCAGTACTTC. Its protein product is CASSYHKESPTTEQYF.

This chain links TRBV11-2 with TRBJ2-7, with D maybe TRBD1 (6 bases). Germline assignment: CDR1 SGHAT and CDR2 FQNNGV. The CDR3 extends over 13 amino acids. The V gene lost 2 bases and the J gene lost 7 bases, with 12 bases spanning the gap. CDR3 in amino acids: CASSLLGGSEQYF. For the CDR3, the DNA is TGTGCCAGCAGCTTATTAGGGGGTTCTGAGCAGTACTTC.

V gene TRBV7-2 combines with J gene TRBJ2-7, with 12 bases matching TRBD2. Per the germline V gene, CDR1 is SGHTA and CDR2 is FQGNSA. The CDR3 length is 16 residues. V trimming: 4 bases; J trimming: 3 bases; junction bases outside the gene matches: 7. The CDR3 nucleotides read TGTGCCAGCAGCTCCAGGACTAGCGGGAATATCTACGAGCAGTACTTC. This codes for CASSSRTSGNIYEQYF.

J is TRBJ1-2 and V is TRBV10-3, with D unresolved. From germline, CDR1 is ENHRY and CDR2 SYGVKD. This CDR3 is 13 amino acids long. Trimming removed 0 bases from V and 13 bases from J, with 15 bases in between. Here the CDR3 DNA reads TGTGCCATCAGTGAGTCTGGTCGGGGTCTTCCCACCTTC. Amino acids: CAISESGRGLPTF.

This chain links TRBV28 with TRBJ2-3, with 7 nucleotides matching TRBD2. The CDR3 consists of 15 residues. V was clipped by 3 bases and J by 2 bases; unmatched bases: 5. Germline CDR1 is MDHEN and CDR2 is SYDVKM. CDR3 in amino acids: CASSFQSGATDTQYF. Here the CDR3 DNA reads TGTGCCAGCAGTTTCCAGAGCGGGGCCACAGATACGCAGTATTTT.